A selection of T cell receptor beta chains follows, all from one sample in a study of vaccination and CD4 T cells after COVID-19. TCRdb processed the PCR reads anew with MiXCR; each CDR3 protein has one entry. The profile covers some 9,900 distinct CDR3 sequences, with approximately 26% appearing a single time and under 60% taken by the ten largest. Their cognate antigens are unknown. The source material was CD4+ T cells from blood, cultured in vitro, sampled before SARS-CoV-2 vaccination. These receptors were collected from a human donor who received a COVID-19 vaccine. Both conserved end residues are part of each CDR3. A D gene is named only where the DNA matches it firmly. Only some rows state a clone size, as once, few, many or a class for expanded clones.

CDR3 DNA	CDR3 protein	J gene	V gene	clone size	D gene
TGTGCCAGTAGCCCCACATTGAACTATGGCTACACCTTC	CASSPTLNYGYTF	TRBJ1-2	TRBV19	NA	NA
TGTGCCAGCAGTCGCCGTAGTGACGCAGATACGCAGTATTTT	CASSRRSDADTQYF	TRBJ2-3	TRBV6-1	few	NA
TGTGCCAGCACAACCACCGGGGTAGACACTGAAGCTTTCTTT	CASTTTGVDTEAFF	TRBJ1-1	TRBV19	few	NA
TGTGCCAGCAGCCGAGGACAGGGGATGAATCAGCCCCAGCATTTT	CASSRGQGMNQPQHF	TRBJ1-5	TRBV4-2	few	TRBD1
TGTGCCAGCAGACTTAGGACGAACACTGAAGCTTTCTTT	CASRLRTNTEAFF	TRBJ1-1	TRBV6-4	few	NA
TGCAGTGCTAGGGGGCAGGCTGAAGCTTTCTTT	CSARGQAEAFF	TRBJ1-1	TRBV20-1	NA	NA
TGTGCCAGCAGTTTCTACAGGGGACCCAATCAGCCCCAGCATTTT	CASSFYRGPNQPQHF	TRBJ1-5	TRBV6-5	few	TRBD1
TGTGCCAGCAGCTTGCGGCCGGGACGGGGGGAGGAAAAACTGTTTTTT	CASSLRPGRGEEKLFF	TRBJ1-4	TRBV11-3	few	NA
TGTGCCAGCAGGTCCGGGGGAAACACTGAAGCTTTCTTT	CASRSGGNTEAFF	TRBJ1-1	TRBV27	NA	NA
TGTGCCACCAGTGAGATACAGGGGGTGGCTAACTATGGCTACACCTTC	CATSEIQGVANYGYTF	TRBJ1-2	TRBV24-1	few	TRBD1
TGTGCCAGTAGTCCACGACAAGGGGAAGGCTACGAGCAGTACTTC	CASSPRQGEGYEQYF	TRBJ2-7	TRBV19	medium-sized	NA
TGTGCCATCAGTGACAACGCGGGGGCTAATCAGCCCCAGCATTTT	CAISDNAGANQPQHF	TRBJ1-5	TRBV10-3	few	NA
TGCAGTGCTAGGTATAGCAATCAGCCCCAGCATTTT	CSARYSNQPQHF	TRBJ1-5	TRBV20-1	few	NA
TGCAGTGCTAGAGCGTCTAGCGGGGGGGCCGGTAATGAGCAGTTCTTC	CSARASSGGAGNEQFF	TRBJ2-1	TRBV20-1	NA	TRBD2
TGTGCCATCAGTGAGCCGGCGGCGTACGAGCAGTACTTC	CAISEPAAYEQYF	TRBJ2-7	TRBV10-3	NA	NA
TGTGCCAGCAGCTTAGCCCCGACTAGCCCAACCTACGAGCAGTACTTC	CASSLAPTSPTYEQYF	TRBJ2-7	TRBV7-8	NA	TRBD2
TGTGCCAGCAGTTTAGGTCAGGCGAATGAAAAACTGTTTTTT	CASSLGQANEKLFF	TRBJ1-4	TRBV28	NA	NA
TGTGCCACCAGCAGAGGCGGGGGTTACTCACCCCTCCACTTT	CATSRGGGYSPLHF	TRBJ1-6	TRBV15	medium-sized	NA
TGTGCCAGCAGCGTTAGTAGCTCGGACAGAATTATGTACGAGCAGTACTTC	CASSVSSSDRIMYEQYF	TRBJ2-7	TRBV7-9	few	NA
TGTGCCACCAGCGAGACTACAGGGGCCGAGGGGGATACGCAGTATTTT	CATSETTGAEGDTQYF	TRBJ2-3	TRBV24-1	few	TRBD1
TGTGCCAGCAGACGGGGGGCGGATTCACCCCTCCACTTT	CASRRGADSPLHF	TRBJ1-6	TRBV6-1	NA	NA
TGTGCCAGCAGTGAAGCGGACAGGGGGCAGTTTAGGGACTATGGCTACACCTTC	CASSEADRGQFRDYGYTF	TRBJ1-2	TRBV6-1	NA	TRBD1
NA	CASSKVGEGTGHQPQHF	TRBJ1-5	TRBV21-1	medium-sized	NA
TGTGCCAGCAGCTCGTCCGGGACACCGAACACTGAAGCTTTCTTT	CASSSSGTPNTEAFF	TRBJ1-1	TRBV7-9	once	NA
TGTGCCAGCAGCGTAGGATCGATGGGCGAGCAGTACTTC	CASSVGSMGEQYF	TRBJ2-7	TRBV9	NA	NA
TGTGCCAGCACCCAATGGGAGTGGGAACACCAAGAGACCCAGTACTTC	CASTQWEWEHQETQYF	TRBJ2-5	TRBV2	NA	NA
TGTGCCAGCAGCTTAGCCCCGGGGTCTATCTATGGCTACACCTTC	CASSLAPGSIYGYTF	TRBJ1-2	TRBV11-3	once	NA
TGTGCCAGCAGTTCGCCCCTAGCGGGGGGGTACACCGGGGAGCTGTTTTTT	CASSSPLAGGYTGELFF	TRBJ2-2	TRBV11-3	NA	TRBD2
TGCGCCAGCAGCCCCAGGGGGGGAGGGGGCAATCAGCCCCAGCATTTT	CASSPRGGGGNQPQHF	TRBJ1-5	TRBV5-1	few	TRBD1
TGTGCCAGCACGCGGGACAGAGTATATGGCTACACCTTC	CASTRDRVYGYTF	TRBJ1-2	TRBV6-1	NA	TRBD1
TGTGCCAGCAGCTTGGACGGGCAGATCCAAGAGACCCAGTACTTC	CASSLDGQIQETQYF	TRBJ2-5	TRBV5-4	NA	NA
TGTGCCAGCACCCCAGGGTGGGGGAGGGGCACCGGGGAGCTGTTTTTT	CASTPGWGRGTGELFF	TRBJ2-2	TRBV12-3/TRBV12-4	NA	TRBD2
TGTGCCACCAGTGCAGGTAGCACAGATACGCAGTATTTT	CATSAGSTDTQYF	TRBJ2-3	TRBV24-1	NA	NA
TGTGCCAGCAGCGCCGGGGAGCTGGACACTGAAGCTTTCTTT	CASSAGELDTEAFF	TRBJ1-1	TRBV5-4	NA	NA
TGTGCCACCAGTGACCCGGTGGGGGGCAAGGGAGAAAAACTGTTTTTT	CATSDPVGGKGEKLFF	TRBJ1-4	TRBV24-1	NA	NA
TGTGCCAGCAGTGAACACAGGGAGGGCAACGTCCTGACTTTC	CASSEHREGNVLTF	TRBJ2-6	TRBV6-1	NA	NA
TGTGCCAGCAGCTTAGCTTATAGGGAAGAGACCCAGTACTTC	CASSLAYREETQYF	TRBJ2-5	TRBV7-2	NA	NA
TGTGCCAGCTCACCGGAACCCAGGGGTAACACTGAAGCTTTCTTT	CASSPEPRGNTEAFF	TRBJ1-1	TRBV18	NA	NA
TGTGCCAGCAGTGAGATTGGGACAGGGGGCTGGGGTCAGCCCCAGCATTTT	CASSEIGTGGWGQPQHF	TRBJ1-5	TRBV6-1	few	TRBD1
TGTGCCACCAGTTGCGGGGTTAGGACTGAAGCTTTCTTT	CATSCGVRTEAFF	TRBJ1-1	TRBV6-2/TRBV6-3	NA	NA
TGTGCCAGCAGTGACAATATGGCTAGCGGCTCCTACGAGCAGTACTTC	CASSDNMASGSYEQYF	TRBJ2-7	TRBV25-1	NA	TRBD2
TGCGCCAGCAGCTCCGGACTAGCGGGAGAACGAATGTCAGATACGCAGTATTTT	CASSSGLAGERMSDTQYF	TRBJ2-3	TRBV10-1	NA	TRBD2
TGTGCCAGCAGTGAAGTTAGGGCCTCGACGGGGCAGTACTTC	CASSEVRASTGQYF	TRBJ2-7	TRBV6-1	few	NA
TGTGCCATCAGTGAGTCCGCGCGTCAGCCCCAGCATTTT	CAISESARQPQHF	TRBJ1-5	TRBV10-3	NA	NA
TGTGCCAGCAGCCACGGGGGCAGCTACAATGAGCAGTTCTTC	CASSHGGSYNEQFF	TRBJ2-1	TRBV9	NA	NA
TGTGCCAGCAGCCAAGATGCTGCTCAAGAGACCCAGTACTTC	CASSQDAAQETQYF	TRBJ2-5	TRBV3-1	NA	NA
TGTGCCTGGACCCAACTGGTGCAGCAAAATGAGCAGTTCTTC	CAWTQLVQQNEQFF	TRBJ2-1	TRBV30	few	NA
TGCAGTGCTACACCCTTACCGACAGGGGGCGTCGGACCGAACACTGAAGCTTTCTTT	CSATPLPTGGVGPNTEAFF	TRBJ1-1	TRBV20-1	few	TRBD1
TGTGCCAGCAGCTTATCCCCCGGGACTCCCTACGAGCAGTACTTC	CASSLSPGTPYEQYF	TRBJ2-7	TRBV7-3	few	NA
TGTGCCAGCAGCCAGGGGGACAGGGGGCTTTGGGAGACCCAGTACTTC	CASSQGDRGLWETQYF	TRBJ2-5	TRBV4-2	few	TRBD1
TGTGCCAGTAGTATAGACCCGTTTGGGGAGGGGGCGTCAGCTTTCTTT	CASSIDPFGEGASAFF	TRBJ1-1	TRBV19	NA	TRBD1
TGTGCTAGTGGTTCCAATGGGGCAGGGGCTTATGGCTACACCTTC	CASGSNGAGAYGYTF	TRBJ1-2	TRBV12-5	NA	NA
TGTGCCAGCAGTGAAGCAGCGTCTGGGGCCAACGTCCTGACTTTC	CASSEAASGANVLTF	TRBJ2-6	TRBV2	NA	NA
TGTGCCACCAGGGTCCCGGAACACTATGGCTACACCTTC	CATRVPEHYGYTF	TRBJ1-2	TRBV15	medium-sized	NA
TGTGCCAGCAGCTTAGCGAGCTCCTATAATTCACCCCTCCACTTT	CASSLASSYNSPLHF	TRBJ1-6	TRBV7-9	NA	NA
TGTGCCAGTAGCCGTAATGGGGGGAATAATTCACCCCTCCACTTT	CASSRNGGNNSPLHF	TRBJ1-6	TRBV19	NA	NA
TGTGCCAGCAGTCCACAGGGGCGTGACTACAATGAGCAGTTCTTC	CASSPQGRDYNEQFF	TRBJ2-1	TRBV27	few	TRBD1
TGTGCCACCAGTGATTTAGTGCAGGGGCGGGAAGAGCAGTTCTTC	CATSDLVQGREEQFF	TRBJ2-1	TRBV24-1	NA	NA
TGCAGTGCTAGAGGGGGACTAGCAAGGAGAAACATTCAGTACTTC	CSARGGLARRNIQYF	TRBJ2-4	TRBV20-1	NA	TRBD2
TGTGCCGGCAGTGACCAATTCGGCAGGGGCAACGGCTACACCTTC	CAGSDQFGRGNGYTF	TRBJ1-2	TRBV25-1	NA	NA